This TCR beta chain derives from a study of T cell responses to AZD1222 COVID-19 vaccine. Researchers grouped second doses given at about 4 or about 12 weeks into one pool. Trimming took off 7 bases at V and 8 bases at J, with 14 bases between the two ends. The germline gives CDR1 SQVTM, CDR2 ANQGSEA. This CDR3 region has 12 residues. There are a few counts of this clone. Repertoires were generated with immunoSEQ multiplex PCR, while TCRdb's copy carries only in-frame clones and drops some. The data show approximately 70,000 clones, around 80% seen once. The material sequenced was peripheral blood, taken 28 days after the second AZD1222 dose. The chain carries TRBV29-1 and TRBJ1-4; no definite D call. This sequence was found in an adult who received the AZD1222 COVID-19 vaccine. The CDR3 DNA is TGCAGCGCGGGCGGGCAAAGCGAAAAACTGTTTTTT. Translating gives CSAGGQSEKLFF.